This passage covers 15 T cell receptor beta chains from one sample sequenced in a study of cytomegalovirus exposure and HLA in healthy donors (dated by TCRdb to between 2016 and 2019). Library prep was done by the immunoSEQ multiplex PCR assay. A mixture of 60 forward primers for TCR Vbeta segments and 13 reverse primers for TCR Jbeta segments was used in the multiplex PCR. What TCRdb holds here is the immuneACCESS table cut down to in-frame rearrangements. Part of the clones is not present; checked against another copy, under half of the missing clones reflect an unresolved V gene, and the others are unexplained. A total of 150,000 to 200,000 clones appear in this sample, 87% of them only once. The ten top clones hold around 0.99% of the sample. Specimen: PBMCs. The receptors derive from a boy aged 2 to 10 in good health and CMV-seronegative.

The chain couples TRBV7-9 to TRBJ1-3, with 7 bases identical to TRBD1. The CDR3 contains 15 residues. Germline values: CDR1 SEHNR, CDR2 FQNEAQ (reference sequence). Germline trimming cut 5 bases from V and 4 bases from J; bases unmatched to any gene: 8. CDR3 in amino acids: CASSVTGSFGNTIYF. Written as DNA, the CDR3 is TGTGCCAGCAGCGTGACAGGGAGTTTCGGAAACACCATATATTTT. The complete variable domain, with remaining parts taken from reference TRBV7-9 and TRBJ1-3, reads DTGVSQNPRHKITKRGQNVTFRCDPISEHNRLYWYRQTLGQGPEFLTYFQNEAQLEKSRLLSDRFSAERPKGSFSTLEIQRTEQGDSAMYLCASSVTGSFGNTIYFGEGSWLTVV.

The chain has TRBV4-1 and TRBJ2-7; possible D gene TRBD1, 5 bases. This CDR3 has 15 residues. CDR1 and CDR2 from the germline V gene are MGHRA and YSYEKL. Trimming left V 0 bases short and J 5 bases short, with 14 bases between. CDR3 DNA: TGCGCCAGCAGCCAAGACCCGCAGGGTGTGGACGAGCAGTACTTC. Its protein product is CASSQDPQGVDEQYF.

The rearrangement links TRBV5-6 to TRBJ2-2; D is perhaps TRBD2 (5 bases). This CDR3 is built from 12 residues. The V end lost 4 bases, the J end lost 6 bases, and 7 bases lay between the germline ends. Germline assignment: CDR1 SGHDT and CDR2 YYEEEE. This chain's CDR3 is CASSGLAGELFF. The CDR3 nucleotides read TGTGCCAGCAGCGGACTTGCCGGGGAGCTGTTTTTT.

This chain uses TRBV30 with TRBJ2-2, with 11 positions matching TRBD2. The ends lost 5 bases at V and 6 bases at J; junction bases unmatched: 11. The CDR3 has 16 amino acids. CDR1 and CDR2 from the germline V gene are GTSNPN and SVGIG (reference sequence). For the CDR3, the DNA is TGTGCCTGGGGATCAGGGGCACTAGCGGGAGCCGGGGAGCTGTTTTTT. It translates to CAWGSGALAGAGELFF.

CDR3 sequence: CSVLQGSYTGELFF. CDR3 nucleotides: TGCAGCGTCCTCCAGGGGAGTTATACCGGGGAGCTGTTTTTT. The rearrangement links TRBV29-1 to TRBJ2-2; the D gene is possibly TRBD1 (6 bases). The length of the CDR3 is 14 residues. V lost 6 bases to trimming and J lost 5 bases, with 16 bases between them. Per the germline V gene, CDR1 is SQVTM and CDR2 is ANQGSEA.

This rearrangement joins TRBV19 to TRBJ1-5; no firm D call. Per the germline V gene, CDR1 is LNHDA and CDR2 is SQIVND (reference sequence). The CDR3 consists of 14 residues. With 3 bases removed from V and 3 bases from J, the gap between germline ends came to 9 bases. The CDR3 nucleotides read TGTGCCAGTAGTATCGCGCGGTACAATCAGCCCCAGCATTTT. Translated: CASSIARYNQPQHF.

This chain connects TRBV27 to TRBJ2-7; TRBD2 agrees at 10 bases. Germline V gene sequence: CDR1 MNHEY, CDR2 SMNVEV (reference sequence). The J segment lost 3 bases and the V segment lost 6 bases, leaving 8 bases of the junction unmatched. There are 15 residues in the CDR3. CDR3 nucleotide sequence: TGTGCCAGCAGCCGTAGCGGGGGGAAAATCTACGAGCAGTACTTC. It specifies CASSRSGGKIYEQYF.

This clone has just a few counts. V and J are TRBV4-1 and TRBJ1-4, with D unresolved. Trimming removed 3 bases at V and 8 bases at J, with 16 bases between. Looked up from germline, CDR1 is MGHRA and CDR2 is YSYEKL. The CDR3 extends over 15 amino acids. CDR3 sequence (DNA): TGCGCCAGCAGCCATCCTCCGGGAGGAAACGAAAAACTGTTTTTT. Encoded protein: CASSHPPGGNEKLFF.

V is TRBV15 and J is TRBJ1-1; possible D gene TRBD1, 5 bases. CDR1 and CDR2 from the germline V gene are LNHNV and YYDKDF (reference sequence). Trimming took 2 bases from V and 11 from J, leaving 12 bases between them. This CDR3 has 12 amino acids. The CDR3 reads CATSRPGQLAFF. The CDR3 bases are TGTGCCACCAGCAGACCAGGACAACTGGCTTTCTTT.

The chain joins TRBV7-8 to TRBJ1-2; D unclear. The CDR3 covers 14 residues. Germline CDR1 and CDR2: SGHVS and FQNEAQ. Trimming stripped 2 bases from V and 4 bases from J, with 11 bases between. CDR3 amino acids: CASSLLSAGYGYTF. The CDR3 bases are TGTGCCAGCAGCTTATTGTCGGCAGGCTATGGCTACACCTTC.

The CDR3 spells CASRLKRQGQPQHF. CDR3 bases: TGTGCCAGCAGACTAAAACGTCAAGGTCAGCCCCAGCATTTT. The V gene is TRBV28, the J gene TRBJ1-5, with D unresolved. This CDR3 spans 14 amino acids. The germline V gene has CDR1 MDHEN and CDR2 SYDVKM. V dropped 6 bases and J dropped 6 bases, with 15 bases sitting between them.

The V call is TRBV11-2, the J call TRBJ1-4; TRBD1 matches at 7 bases. This CDR3 comprises 13 residues. CDR1 and CDR2 (germline): SGHAT, FQNNGV. V lost 5 bases, J lost 8 bases, and 5 bases stayed unmatched. CDR3 bases: TGTGCCAGCAGCGACTCGGACAGGGAAAAACTGTTTTTT. Protein product: CASSDSDREKLFF.

The chain employs TRBV18 and TRBJ2-5; D not certain. Trimming cost V 3 bases and J 2 bases, with 10 bases left between them. The germline gives CDR1 KGHSH, CDR2 LQKENI. The CDR3 has 14 residues. CDR3 protein: CASSPQRVQETQYF. CDR3 in DNA: TGTGCCAGCTCACCTCAACGGGTTCAAGAGACCCAGTACTTC.

The chain carries TRBV19 and TRBJ2-5, with D maybe TRBD1 (5 bases). TRBJ2-7 explains the end of the DNA better; the J call may be wrong. The CDR3 length is 13 residues. The germline gives CDR1 LNHDA, CDR2 SQIVND (reference sequence). The chain's CDR3 is CASSIGGTYEQYF. For the CDR3, the DNA is TGTGCCAGTAGTATAGGGGGCACCTACGAGCAGTACTTC.

The chain employs TRBV5-1 and TRBJ1-4, with unresolved D. Germline-derived CDR1 and CDR2 are SGHRS and YFSETQ. The CDR3 has 15 residues. Trimming stripped 4 bases from V and 5 bases from J, with 15 bases between. This CDR3 is CASSPGGSYNEKLFF. The CDR3 coding sequence is TGCGCCAGCAGCCCCGGAGGGTCCTACAATGAAAAACTGTTTTTT.